This TCR beta chain is drawn from a study of T cells in Graves' hyperthyroidism and ophthalmopathy. From RNA transcripts, TCR beta CDR3 regions were amplified. A set of HTBI primers served as the primers for a first-round RT-PCR of the TCR CDR3. TCRdb re-called the multiplex PCR reads with MiXCR, one entry per CDR3 protein. The sample includes a few hundred thousand distinct CDR3 sequences, about 45% seen only once; the top ten take about 20%. Germline V gene data show CDR1 as SGDLS and CDR2 as YYNGEE. V lost 4 bases, J lost 9 bases, and 18 bases stayed unmatched. CDR3 length: 18 amino acids. This clonotype has just one count.

The receptor's source is an adult woman with Graves' disease, either hyperthyroidism or ophthalmopathy (not recorded which). The sequenced sample consisted of peripheral blood or thyroid tissue (not recorded which). The gene calls are TRBV9 and TRBJ1-6; 8 positions agree with TRBD1. The DNA for the CDR3 is TGTGCCAGCAGCTTCCTAACCGACATTTGGACAGGGCGTTCACCCCTCCACTTT. Protein product: CASSFLTDIWTGRSPLHF.